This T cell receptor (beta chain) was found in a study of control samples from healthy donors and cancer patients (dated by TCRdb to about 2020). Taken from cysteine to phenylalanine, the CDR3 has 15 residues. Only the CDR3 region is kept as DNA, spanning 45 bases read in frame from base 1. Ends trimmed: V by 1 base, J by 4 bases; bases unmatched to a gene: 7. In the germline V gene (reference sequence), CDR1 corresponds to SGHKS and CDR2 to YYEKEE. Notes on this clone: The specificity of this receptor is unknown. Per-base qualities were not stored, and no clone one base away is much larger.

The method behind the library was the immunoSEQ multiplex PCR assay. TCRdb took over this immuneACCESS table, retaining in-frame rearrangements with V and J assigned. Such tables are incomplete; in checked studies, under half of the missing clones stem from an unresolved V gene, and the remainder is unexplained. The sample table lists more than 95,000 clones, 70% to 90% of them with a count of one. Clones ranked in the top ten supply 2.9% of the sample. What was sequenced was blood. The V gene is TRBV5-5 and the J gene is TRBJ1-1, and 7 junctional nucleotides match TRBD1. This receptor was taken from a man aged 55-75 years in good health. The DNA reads TGTGCCAGCAGCTTGTCGACAGGGTTCGGCACTGAAGCTTTCTTT. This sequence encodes CASSLSTGFGTEAFF.